This T cell receptor (beta chain) was captured in a study of blood T cell repertoires in COVID-19 (TCRdb year 2020). Describing the broader study: The collaborator samples originated in the United States, Italy and Spain and spanned the acute and convalescent phases of COVID-19. Deeply sampled blood TCRbeta repertoires from subjects exposed to, actively infected with, or recovered from COVID-19 were included in the dataset. The material from the prospective study consisted of cDNA or gDNA derived from T cells, B-cell-depleted T cells, or PBMCs. Samples were obtained from the ongoing ImmuneRACE study (first 160 participants) and from 1,000 to 1,500 subjects provided by 6 global collaborators. The repertoires were released in a freely available public database meant as a resource for research on the immune response to SARS-CoV-2. A de-identified subject ID, COVID-19 status, age in years and sex were almost always included in the sample metadata. Where available, HLA class I and class II types were obtained from metadata supplied by the sample provider rather than from assay-based typing. Broad study findings and their caveats: The amount of clinical and demographic metadata varied by source and participant and was provided uncurated.

Each collaborating institution followed its own protocols to collect whole blood in K2EDTA tubes. For TCRbeta analysis, collaborators shipped samples as frozen whole blood, isolated PBMCs, or DNA extracted from either of those sample types. Worth noting for this clone: Its cognate antigen has yet to be identified. No much larger clone exists at a distance of one base, and base qualities are not known.

TCRbeta CDR3 regions were amplified from genomic DNA using the immunoSEQ Assay, a bias-controlled multiplex PCR. The source study handled its data this way. The number of nucleated cells in each sample was estimated by amplification of reference gene primers within the assay. To quantify the absolute abundance of each unique TCRbeta CDR3 rearrangement, sequence reads were collapsed and filtered. For each sample, productive Simpson clonality was calculated as the square root of Simpson's diversity index over productive rearrangements. TCRdb retrieved this table from immuneACCESS and kept in-frame rearrangements only. Not all clones are present; in checked studies, unresolved V genes account for under half, and no reason is known for the remainder. That table supplies the V and J calls and clone size; D and trimming were determined from the DNA. In all, the sample holds 120,000 to 150,000 clones, and under 90% of those were seen once. Around two fifths of the sample rests with the top ten.

The CDR3 numbers 16 residues from cysteine through phenylalanine. Just CDR3 DNA is preserved here, 48 bases in frame from base 1. From a lookup of the germline V gene, CDR1 and CDR2 are SGHRS and YFSETQ. Trimming takes 4 bases off V and 7 bases off J; junction bases not matched to a gene: 16. The receptor comes from a human donor in a cohort sampled during active COVID-19. The chain links TRBV5-1 with TRBJ1-2, and 7 bases in between align with TRBD1. Sequenced: peripheral blood. The DNA sequence is TGCGCCAGCAGCCCCGGACAGGCTGGGGGTGAATCTGGCTACACCTTC. Translated, this gives CASSPGQAGGESGYTF.